The 29 T cell receptor beta chains in this list originate from one sample, sequenced in a study of spatial heterogeneity in lung cancer. TCRdb recomputed calls from the 5' RACE reads with MiXCR, one row per CDR3 protein. Of 45,000 to 55,000 distinct CDR3 sequences listed, over 9.5% are singletons. Regarding time point: blood at routine non-recurrence follow-up after resection. This material consisted of PBMCs, taken at follow-up. The receptors here all came from a male donor with early-stage non-small cell lung cancer.

In its sample, this clonotype was seen many times. The V gene is TRBV28, the J gene TRBJ2-7; D possibly corresponds to TRBD1 (6 bases). Germline V CDR1 and CDR2: MDHEN, SYDVKM. There are 13 residues in the CDR3. V gave up 4 bases and J gave up 1 base, with 8 bases separating them. The CDR3 is CASSSGQSYEQYF. The DNA of the CDR3 is TGTGCCAGCAGTTCCGGACAGTCCTACGAGCAGTACTTC. The full variable domain, with the rest looked up from reference TRBV28 and TRBJ2-7, is DVKVTQSSRYLVKRTGEKVFLECVQDMDHENMFWYRQDPGLGLRLIYFSYDVKMKEKGDIPEGYSVSREKKERFSLILESASTNQTSMYLCASSSGQSYEQYFGPGTRLTVT.

This chain joins TRBV20-1 and TRBJ1-5, with D unclear. CDR1 is DFQATT, CDR2 SNEGSKA, per germline (reference sequence). V was pared by 5 bases and J by 0 bases, with 8 bases between. CDR3 length: 13 residues. CDR3 sequence reads: CSAGEYSNQPQHF. CDR3 DNA: TGCAGTGCTGGGGAATATAGCAATCAGCCCCAGCATTTT.

This clonotype has more than one count but fewer than ten. The V call is TRBV6-2 or TRBV6-3, the J call TRBJ2-3; TRBD2 matches 7 bases. This CDR3 spans 14 amino acids. The ends lost 5 bases at V and 1 base at J; junction bases unmatched: 3. Germline CDR1 is MNHEY and CDR2 is SVGEGT. The CDR3 sequence: CASSRGDGTDTQYF. The DNA for the CDR3 is TGTGCCAGCAGTCGGGGGGACGGCACAGATACGCAGTATTTT.

This chain uses TRBV7-9 with TRBJ1-1; D unclear. Trimming pared 2 bases from V and 0 bases from J, leaving 7 bases between. From germline, CDR1 is SEHNR and CDR2 FQNEAQ (reference sequence). This CDR3 spans 14 amino acids. CDR3 sequence reads: CASSLLSMNTEAFF. CDR3 nucleotide sequence: TGTGCCAGCAGCTTATTGTCCATGAACACTGAAGCTTTCTTT.

V gene TRBV30 combines with J gene TRBJ2-7; D is unclear. The CDR3 is 15 amino acids. Trimming left V 3 bases short and J 6 bases short, with 21 bases between. Germline loops: CDR1 GTSNPN, CDR2 SVGIG (reference sequence). The CDR3 sequence is CAWSPPDRRGGEQYF. DNA for the CDR3: TGTGCCTGGAGCCCCCCGGACCGCCGCGGCGGCGAGCAGTACTTC.

This clonotype was observed at least ten times. The chain couples TRBV12-3 or TRBV12-4 to TRBJ2-5; 7 positions agree with TRBD1. With V trimmed by 6 bases and J by 3 bases, 13 bases remained unmatched. This CDR3 has 16 residues. The chain's CDR3 is CASRRGPGTAEETQYF. The CDR3 region has the DNA TGTGCCAGCAGACGGGGACCCGGGACAGCAGAAGAGACCCAGTACTTC.

This clonotype was counted only a few times. The chain has TRBV11-2 and TRBJ1-1, with D perhaps matching TRBD1 (6 bases). Germline V gives CDR1 SGHAT, CDR2 FQNNGV. V lost 2 bases, J lost 9 bases, and 16 bases lay in between. The CDR3 contains 14 residues. CDR3 region: CASSLQMLGQQAFF. The CDR3 DNA follows: TGTGCCAGCAGCTTACAGATGTTAGGACAGCAAGCTTTCTTT.

This clonotype has just a few counts. This sequence joins TRBV30 and TRBJ1-5; the D gene is possibly TRBD1 (6 bases). Trimming stripped 2 bases from V and 3 bases from J, with 14 bases between. Germline V CDR1 and CDR2: GTSNPN, SVGIG (reference sequence). The CDR3 covers 15 residues. DNA of the CDR3: TGTGCCTGGAGTCCCCCGGGGGGGCCCAATCAGCCCCAGCATTTT. Amino acids: CAWSPPGGPNQPQHF.

Only one count was recorded for this clonotype. This sequence may be a read error, since a much larger clone differs from it by one base. The chain joins TRBV5-1 to TRBJ2-7; 7 bases are a match to TRBD1. The trim removed 4 bases at V and 1 base at J, leaving 5 bases unmatched. This CDR3 contains 14 residues. The germline gives CDR1 SGHRS, CDR2 YFSETQ. The CDR3 spells CASSPQTGSYEQYF. The CDR3 DNA is TGCGCCAGCAGCCCTCAGACAGGGTCCTACGAGCAGTACTTC.

This chain connects TRBV6-5 to TRBJ1-1; 7 positions match TRBD1. V dropped 2 bases and J dropped 6; count of bases not matched to a gene: 9. Germline CDR1 MNHEY, CDR2 SVGAGI. This CDR3 has 15 amino acids. The CDR3 coding sequence is TGTGCCAGCAGTTACCAGAACAGGGGCCAGGCTGAAGCTTTCTTT. This translates into CASSYQNRGQAEAFF.

This chain uses TRBV12-3 or TRBV12-4 with TRBJ2-7, with TRBD1 as a possible D gene (6 bases). V lost 5 bases to trimming and J lost 6 bases, with 20 bases between them. The CDR3 length is 15 residues. The CDR3 region has the DNA TGTGCCAGCAGTCCTAGGGGCACGGCAGGGGTCGAGCAGTACTTC. Translation gives CASSPRGTAGVEQYF.

The table lists this clonotype with a few counts. V and J are TRBV14 and TRBJ2-1, with TRBD1 matching 7 bases. Germline V gene lookup returns CDR1 SGHDN and CDR2 FVKESK. V shed 2 bases, J shed 0 bases, and the junction held 4 bases outside the gene matches. CDR3 length: 16 amino acids. Written as DNA, the CDR3 is TGTGCCAGCAGCCAACTGACAGGGATCTCCTACAATGAGCAGTTCTTC. Residues: CASSQLTGISYNEQFF.

This clonotype turned up a few times. A junction end diverges from the germline sequence, so it may reflect a read error. This chain joins TRBV2 and TRBJ2-5, with 7 bases fitting TRBD2. The germline gives CDR1 SNHLY, CDR2 FYNNEI. The length of the CDR3 is 15 residues. CDR3 sequence (DNA): TGTGCCAGCAGGGAAGGGACTATTGGGGTGTACCCCCAGTACTTC. Protein sequence: CASREGTIGVYPQYF.

This clonotype occurred a few times. The J gene is TRBJ1-1, the V gene TRBV7-9, with 7 nucleotides matching TRBD1. With V trimmed by 4 bases and J by 10 bases, 12 bases remained unmatched. This CDR3 is built from 14 residues. The V gene's germline CDR1 is SEHNR and CDR2 FQNEAQ (reference sequence). The CDR3 nucleotides are TGTGCCAGCAGCTCGGTGACAGACTACAGGGGAGCTTTCTTT. It specifies CASSSVTDYRGAFF.

This chain connects TRBV9 to TRBJ2-3, with a tentative D call TRBD1 (5 bases). The germline gives CDR1 SGDLS, CDR2 YYNGEE. The ends were cut back, 2 bases at V and 4 bases at J, with 8 bases in the middle. The CDR3 loop spans 13 amino acids. The DNA for the CDR3 is TGTGCCAGCAGCGTCGACAGTCCAGATACGCAGTATTTT. Translation: CASSVDSPDTQYF.

The chain links TRBV29-1 to TRBJ2-7; no reliable D call. V was clipped by 2 bases and J by 4 bases, with 6 bases between them. This CDR3 has 11 amino acids. Germline V lookup: CDR1 SQVTM, CDR2 ANQGSEA. The CDR3 region is CSVESYYEQYF. The CDR3 coding sequence is TGCAGCGTTGAATCGTATTACGAGCAGTACTTC.

The table lists this clonotype with a few counts. V gene TRBV6-2 or TRBV6-3 combines with J gene TRBJ2-7; D is tentatively TRBD1 or TRBD2 (6 bases each). CDR1 MNHEY and CDR2 SVGEGT come from the germline V gene. The CDR3 runs to 12 residues. V dropped 6 bases and J dropped 13 bases, with 19 bases sitting between them. The CDR3 reads CASSLLGGQKYF. The CDR3 DNA follows: TGTGCCAGCAGCCTCTTGGGGGGCCAAAAATACTTC.

Details on this clonotype: A much larger clone is a single base away; this may be a read error. V usage is TRBV7-3 and J usage is TRBJ2-1; a possible D gene is TRBD2 (6 bases). Trimming pared 4 bases from V and 4 bases from J, leaving 11 bases between. CDR1 is SGHTA, CDR2 FQGTGA, per germline. The length of the CDR3 is 14 residues. The CDR3 bases are TGTGCCAGCAGCTCCGGTAGCGGTTACAATGAGCAGTTCTTC. Its protein product is CASSSGSGYNEQFF.

This clonotype has just a few counts. This rearrangement joins TRBV2 to TRBJ2-5, with 9 positions matching TRBD2. The CDR3 totals 14 residues. Per germline, CDR1 SNHLY and CDR2 FYNNEI. The trim removed 4 bases at V and 3 bases at J, leaving 3 bases unmatched. CDR3 sequence reads: CASSASGTEETQYF. The CDR3 DNA reads TGTGCCAGCAGTGCTAGCGGGACCGAAGAGACCCAGTACTTC.

At least ten counts were recorded for this clonotype. The V call is TRBV20-1, the J call TRBJ1-5; D ambiguous. CDR3 size: 14 residues. Between the trimmed V and J ends, which lost 0 bases and 6 bases, there was a span of 12 bases. Germline V gene data show CDR1 as DFQATT and CDR2 as SNEGSKA (reference sequence). The DNA for the CDR3 is TGCAGTGCTAGAGATCCAGCCTCCGGTCAGCCCCAGCATTTT. This encodes CSARDPASGQPQHF.

In this sample, this clonotype turned up many times. The chain has TRBV27 and TRBJ2-1; 10 positions match TRBD2. Germline V gene data show CDR1 as MNHEY and CDR2 as SMNVEV (reference sequence). The length of the CDR3 is 14 residues. With V trimmed by 6 bases and J by 10 bases, 9 bases remained unmatched. CDR3 DNA sequence: TGTGCCAGCAGCCAGCTAGCGGGAGCGGGCGAGCAGTTCTTC. Amino acids: CASSQLAGAGEQFF.

This clonotype was seen repeatedly, ten times or more. The chain uses TRBV7-9 and TRBJ1-5; D is uncertain. V shed 2 bases and J shed 5 bases, with 10 bases lying between them. Germline CDR1 SEHNR, CDR2 FQNEAQ (reference sequence). The CDR3 has 14 residues. This CDR3 reads CASSLPGSYQPQHF. CDR3 in DNA: TGTGCCAGCAGCTTACCGGGGTCATATCAGCCCCAGCATTTT.

This clonotype occurred many times. This rearrangement joins TRBV12-3 or TRBV12-4 to TRBJ2-5; D is unclear. V lost 3 bases and J lost 5, with 4 bases in between. This CDR3 spans 11 amino acids. The CDR3 DNA reads as TGTGCCAGCAGTTTCGATGAGACCCAGTACTTC. This sequence encodes CASSFDETQYF.

Details on this clonotype: Possible read error: a much larger clone is one base away. Likely a read error: the CDR3 ends without its conserved phenylalanine or tryptophan. This chain connects TRBV20-1 to TRBJ2-2, with D tentatively TRBD2 (6 bases). Looked up from germline, CDR1 is DFQATT and CDR2 is SNEGSKA (reference sequence). V was pared by 6 bases and J by 6 bases, with 11 bases between. CDR3 size: 12 residues. The CDR3 sequence is CSAFTSPGELFS. CDR3 nucleotides: TGCAGTGCATTTACTAGCCCCGGGGAGCTGTTTTCT.

The V and J genes are TRBV6-5 and TRBJ2-2, with 9 nucleotides matching TRBD1. V lost 4 bases and J lost 2; bases outside the gene matches: 5. The CDR3 totals 16 residues. Germline CDR1 and CDR2: MNHEY and SVGAGI. The CDR3 DNA reads as TGTGCCAGCAGTTTGAACAGGGGGCGAAACACCGGGGAGCTGTTTTTT. It specifies CASSLNRGRNTGELFF.

The chain couples TRBV7-9 to TRBJ1-1; a weak D match, TRBD1 (5 bases). The CDR3 spans 15 residues. Per germline, CDR1 SEHNR and CDR2 FQNEAQ (reference sequence). V shed 3 bases and J shed 4 bases, with 15 bases lying between them. CDR3 DNA: TGTGCCAGCAGCTTCCAGGGTGGTTGGGGCACTGAAGCTTTCTTT. It codes for CASSFQGGWGTEAFF.

There are many counts of this clonotype. The chain links TRBV20-1 to TRBJ2-5; TRBD2 matches at 8 bases. V was pared by 0 bases and J by 5 bases, with 8 bases of the junction left unmatched. Germline V CDR1 and CDR2: DFQATT, SNEGSKA (reference sequence). CDR3 length: 15 residues. The CDR3 DNA reads TGCAGTGCTAGAGATCCCGGGGGGGCTTTGGAGACCCAGTACTTC. Translated: CSARDPGGALETQYF.

This clonotype was recorded once. The chain combines TRBV12-3 or TRBV12-4 with TRBJ2-1, with 7 bases matching TRBD1. V lost 6 bases to trimming and J lost 9 bases; unmatched junction nucleotides: 8. CDR3 length: 13 amino acids. CDR3 in amino acids: CASRPGTVGEQFF. DNA for the CDR3: TGTGCCAGCAGGCCCGGGACAGTGGGTGAGCAGTTCTTC.

This clonotype was seen repeatedly, ten times or more. The rearrangement links TRBV24-1 to TRBJ2-5; the D gene is possibly TRBD2 (6 bases). V was cut by 5 bases and J by 5 bases, with 26 bases left in between. The CDR3 contains 18 residues. Germline V CDR1 and CDR2: KGHDR, SFDVKD. Here the CDR3 reads CATSAFLPVLGEAETQYF. DNA for the CDR3: TGTGCCACCAGTGCCTTTTTACCCGTCTTGGGGGAGGCGGAGACCCAGTACTTC.